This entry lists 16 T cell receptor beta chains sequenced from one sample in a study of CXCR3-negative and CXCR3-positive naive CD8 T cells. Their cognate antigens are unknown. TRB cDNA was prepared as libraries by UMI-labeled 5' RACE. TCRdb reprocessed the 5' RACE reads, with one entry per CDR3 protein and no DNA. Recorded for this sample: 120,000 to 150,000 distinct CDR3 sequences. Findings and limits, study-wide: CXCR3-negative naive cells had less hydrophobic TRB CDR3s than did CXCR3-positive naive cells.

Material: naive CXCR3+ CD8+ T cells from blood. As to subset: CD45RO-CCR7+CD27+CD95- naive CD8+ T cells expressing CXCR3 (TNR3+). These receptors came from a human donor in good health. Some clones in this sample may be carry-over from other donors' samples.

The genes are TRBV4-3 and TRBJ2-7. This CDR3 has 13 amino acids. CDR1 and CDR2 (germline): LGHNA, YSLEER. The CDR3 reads CASSQYVAYEQYF.

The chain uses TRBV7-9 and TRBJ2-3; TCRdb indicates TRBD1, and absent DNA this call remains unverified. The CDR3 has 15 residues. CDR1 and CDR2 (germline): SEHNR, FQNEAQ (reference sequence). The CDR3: CASSSEGGALDTQYF.

Here the CDR3 reads CSVPVLREGTDTQYF. The rearrangement uses TRBV29-1 and TRBJ2-3; TCRdb lists TRBD2, though no DNA is available to test this call. The CDR3 extends over 15 amino acids. Germline-derived CDR1 and CDR2 are SQVTM and ANQGSEA.

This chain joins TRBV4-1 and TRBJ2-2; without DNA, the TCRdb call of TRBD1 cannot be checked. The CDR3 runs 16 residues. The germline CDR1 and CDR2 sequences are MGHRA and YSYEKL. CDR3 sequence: CASSQTGDRITGELFF.

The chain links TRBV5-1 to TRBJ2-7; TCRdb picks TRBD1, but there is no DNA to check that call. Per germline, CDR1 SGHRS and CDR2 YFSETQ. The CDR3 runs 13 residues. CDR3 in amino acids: CASSQPLGYEQYF.

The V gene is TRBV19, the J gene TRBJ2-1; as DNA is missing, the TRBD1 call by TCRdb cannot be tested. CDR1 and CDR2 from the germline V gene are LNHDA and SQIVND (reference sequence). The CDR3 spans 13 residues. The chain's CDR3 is CASSIPLYNEQFF.

The CDR3 loop is CSAHWREGPYEHYF. The chain recombines TRBV20-1 with TRBJ2-7; without DNA, the TCRdb call of TRBD2 cannot be checked. Germline values: CDR1 DFQATT, CDR2 SNEGSKA (reference sequence). This CDR3 is built from 14 residues.

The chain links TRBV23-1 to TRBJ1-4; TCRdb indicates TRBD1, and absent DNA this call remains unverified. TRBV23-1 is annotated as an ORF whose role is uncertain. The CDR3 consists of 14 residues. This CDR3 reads CASSQNRGREVLFF.

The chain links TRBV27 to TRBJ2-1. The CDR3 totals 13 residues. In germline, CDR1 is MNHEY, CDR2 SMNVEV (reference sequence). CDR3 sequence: CASSTALKDEQFF.

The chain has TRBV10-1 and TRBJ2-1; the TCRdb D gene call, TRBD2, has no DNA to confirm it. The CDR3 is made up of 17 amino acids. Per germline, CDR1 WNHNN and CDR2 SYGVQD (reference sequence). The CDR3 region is CASSESFSGTMSNEQFF.

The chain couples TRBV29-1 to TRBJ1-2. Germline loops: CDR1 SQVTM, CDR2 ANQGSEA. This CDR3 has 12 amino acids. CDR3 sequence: CSVEVTRWGYTF.

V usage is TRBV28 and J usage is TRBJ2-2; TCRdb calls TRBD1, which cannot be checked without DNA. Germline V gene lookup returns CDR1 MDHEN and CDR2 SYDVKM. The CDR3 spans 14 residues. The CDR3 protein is CASSSNRGPGELFF.

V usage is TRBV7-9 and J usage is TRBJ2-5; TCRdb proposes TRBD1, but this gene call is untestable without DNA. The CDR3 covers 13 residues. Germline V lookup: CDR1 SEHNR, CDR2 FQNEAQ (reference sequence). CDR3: CASSGTGGETQYF.

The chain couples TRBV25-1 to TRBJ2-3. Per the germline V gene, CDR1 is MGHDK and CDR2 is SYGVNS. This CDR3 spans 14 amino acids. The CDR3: CASSDRISTDTQYF.

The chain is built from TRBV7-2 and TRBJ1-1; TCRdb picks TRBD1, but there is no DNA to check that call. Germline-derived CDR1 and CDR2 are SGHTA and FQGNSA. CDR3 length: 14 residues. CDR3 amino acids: CASSSGPMNTEAFF. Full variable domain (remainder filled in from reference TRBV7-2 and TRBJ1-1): GAGVSQSPSNKVTEKGKDVELRCDPISGHTALYWYRQSLGQGLEFLIYFQGNSAPDKSGLPSDRFSAERTGGSVSTLTIQRTQQEDSAVYLCASSSGPMNTEAFFGQGTRLTVV.

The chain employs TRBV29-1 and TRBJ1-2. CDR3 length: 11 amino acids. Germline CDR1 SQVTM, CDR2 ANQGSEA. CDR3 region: CSVESGGGYTF.